Listed below are T cell receptor beta chains from one sample, sequenced in a study of shared clonotypes between healthy human individuals. Assay used: immunoSEQ multiplex PCR; TCRdb lists only in-frame clones, some missing. This table has 2.3 million or so clones, approximately 95% appearing once. The material sequenced was naive CD4+ T cells from PBMCs. These receptors were collected from a man between 18 and 35 years old in good health. Some clones in this sample may be carry-over from other donors' samples. CDR3s include the opening cysteine and the closing phenylalanine or tryptophan. The order of the fields is CDR3 DNA, CDR3 protein, clone size, V gene, D gene, J gene. D genes are given only for firm matches. Only part of the rows carry a size: once, few, many, or a class if the clone is expanded.

TGTGCCAGCAGCTTACATTACGAGCAGTACTTC,CASSLHYEQYF,NA,TRBV11-2,NA,TRBJ2-7
TGTGCCAGCAGCCCCGATTCAGGGAGGTTCACTGAAGCTTTCTTT,CASSPDSGRFTEAFF,NA,TRBV7-3,NA,TRBJ1-1
TGTGCCAGCAGTTTACGTCTCCAAGCTTCGTCCAGCCCTGAGCAGTTCTTC,CASSLRLQASSSPEQFF,NA,TRBV27,NA,TRBJ2-1
TGCGCCAGCAGCGCGACGGGACTAGCGAGGATTAATGAGCAGTTCTTC,CASSATGLARINEQFF,NA,TRBV5-1,TRBD2,TRBJ2-1
TGTGCTAGTGGTTCTGGACTAGCGGGAGGGACTGATACGCAGTATTTT,CASGSGLAGGTDTQYF,once,TRBV12-5,TRBD2,TRBJ2-3
TGTGCCAGCAGTTTACGGCCACTGCGAGCGGGAGCACCCCCCTACAATGAGCAGTTCTTC,CASSLRPLRAGAPPYNEQFF,NA,TRBV27,TRBD2,TRBJ2-1
TGTGCCAGCAGCTTGGTTCCGGGCCGCAATCAGCCCCAGCATTTT,CASSLVPGRNQPQHF,NA,TRBV5-5,NA,TRBJ1-5
TGTGCCAGCTCACCCACGGAGGGGGCCAGGACTGAAGCTTTCTTT,CASSPTEGARTEAFF,NA,TRBV18,TRBD1,TRBJ1-1
TGTGCTAGTGGCCCTACTCAGGGGGCTCCGGAGACCCAGTACTTC,CASGPTQGAPETQYF,once,TRBV12-5,TRBD1,TRBJ2-5
TGTGCCAGCAACCGGGAGGCGAGTCAGCCCCAGCATTTT,CASNREASQPQHF,NA,TRBV2,NA,TRBJ1-5
TGTGCCAGCAGCCCGGGGACTAGCGGGGGTAAGAACAATGAGCAGTTCTTC,CASSPGTSGGKNNEQFF,NA,TRBV7-9,TRBD2,TRBJ2-1
TGTGCCAGCAGCACCCGGACTAGCGGCCGAACCGGGGAGCTGTTTTTT,CASSTRTSGRTGELFF,NA,TRBV7-2,TRBD2,TRBJ2-2
TGTGCCAGCAGCTCTCCCGGGACACCGGGCGTGAGTGAAGCTTTCTTT,CASSSPGTPGVSEAFF,NA,TRBV28,NA,TRBJ1-1
TGTGCCAGCAGCCCAGCGGGGGGGGCGGGAGATACGCAGTATTTT,CASSPAGGAGDTQYF,NA,TRBV11-2,TRBD2,TRBJ2-3
TGTGCCAGCAGCTCCCGCACAGATACGCAGTATTTT,CASSSRTDTQYF,NA,TRBV7-3,NA,TRBJ2-3
TGTGCCAGCTCACCAATACTTGCACAAACAGATACGCAGTATTTT,CASSPILAQTDTQYF,NA,TRBV18,NA,TRBJ2-3
TGTGCCAGCAGTCCCACGGAGGGACCCCAGTATGGCTACACCTTC,CASSPTEGPQYGYTF,NA,TRBV7-9,NA,TRBJ1-2
TGTGCCAGCAGCCCAGGGACGGAGGGGGAGACCCAGTACTTC,CASSPGTEGETQYF,NA,TRBV7-9,NA,TRBJ2-5
TGTGCCAGCAGCTTAACGTCGTCCTGGGGGACCTACGAGCAGTACTTC,CASSLTSSWGTYEQYF,once,TRBV11-1,NA,TRBJ2-7
TGTGCCAGCAAGCGAACAGGGGGGTCCTACGAGCAGTACTTC,CASKRTGGSYEQYF,NA,TRBV28,TRBD1,TRBJ2-7
TGTGCCAGCAGCCAAGAGGGGACAGGGTCAGTGTATTTT,CASSQEGTGSVYF,NA,TRBV4-2,TRBD1,TRBJ2-3
TGTGCCAGCAGCGACCGGGACAGCAATCAGCCCCAGCATTTT,CASSDRDSNQPQHF,NA,TRBV7-8,NA,TRBJ1-5
TGTGCCAGCAGCTTTTGGGACAGACCCTACGAGCAGTACTTC,CASSFWDRPYEQYF,NA,TRBV5-4,TRBD1,TRBJ2-7
TGTGCCAGCAAAAGGGCAGGGGGCGACACCGGGGAGCTGTTTTTT,CASKRAGGDTGELFF,NA,TRBV28,TRBD1,TRBJ2-2
TGTGCCAGCAGCCAAGATCTAGGTAGCGGAGAAGAGACCCAGTACTTC,CASSQDLGSGEETQYF,NA,TRBV4-2,NA,TRBJ2-5
TGTGCCAGCAGCTTAGCGCGTAACACAGATACGCAGTATTTT,CASSLARNTDTQYF,NA,TRBV7-2,NA,TRBJ2-3
TGCGCCAGCAGCCACCACAGATCTGGAAACACCATATATTTT,CASSHHRSGNTIYF,NA,TRBV4-1,NA,TRBJ1-3
TGTGCCAGCAGCCTGACTAGCGCCAATGAGCAGTTCTTC,CASSLTSANEQFF,NA,TRBV7-3,TRBD2,TRBJ2-1
TGTGCCAGCAGCCGCCCTCCGACAGGGAGCACTGAAGCTTTCTTT,CASSRPPTGSTEAFF,NA,TRBV7-2,TRBD1,TRBJ1-1
TGTGCCTGGAGTAACTCACGGCGGTATGAAAAACTGTTTTTT,CAWSNSRRYEKLFF,NA,TRBV30,NA,TRBJ1-4
TGTGCCACCCGTTCCCCCGGGACACTCTATGGCTACACCTTC,CATRSPGTLYGYTF,once,TRBV28,NA,TRBJ1-2
TGTGCCAGCAGCGGGACTAGCGGGCTCTACAATGAGCAGTTCTTC,CASSGTSGLYNEQFF,NA,TRBV7-2,TRBD2,TRBJ2-1
TGTGCCAGCAGCTTCTCGGGGCTTTATGGCTACACCTTC,CASSFSGLYGYTF,NA,TRBV11-2,NA,TRBJ1-2
TGTGCCAGCAGCGTAGCGGCAGGGGTAGTAGACTATGGCTACACCTTC,CASSVAAGVVDYGYTF,NA,TRBV9,NA,TRBJ1-2
TGTGCCAGCATAGGACAACCCTACACCGGGGAGCTGTTTTTT,CASIGQPYTGELFF,NA,TRBV28,NA,TRBJ2-2
TGTGCCAGCAGCGGAGGACAGGGAATGGACGAGCAGTACTTC,CASSGGQGMDEQYF,once,TRBV2,TRBD1,TRBJ2-7
TGTGCCAGCAGTCAGCCGCAGGGGGCGGGTGGCTACACCTTC,CASSQPQGAGGYTF,once,TRBV28,TRBD1,TRBJ1-2
TGTGCCAGCAGTCCAGGGGATAGCAATCAGCCCCAGCATTTT,CASSPGDSNQPQHF,NA,TRBV27,NA,TRBJ1-5
TGCGCCAGCAGAGTTGGCGGGAGGGACGCCTACGAGCAGTACTTC,CASRVGGRDAYEQYF,NA,TRBV10-1,TRBD2,TRBJ2-7
TGTGCCAGCAGCCGTACGGACCTCTACGAGCAGTACTTC,CASSRTDLYEQYF,NA,TRBV11-2,NA,TRBJ2-7
TGCGCCAGCAGCTTGGCCGGGGGGCTCGAGCAGTACTTC,CASSLAGGLEQYF,NA,TRBV5-1,NA,TRBJ2-7
TGTGCCAGCAGCTTAGCCGGGACCAGCTCCTACAATGAGCAGTTCTTC,CASSLAGTSSYNEQFF,once,TRBV11-3,NA,TRBJ2-1
TGTGCCAGCAGCAGCTCCGGGACAGGTAGCACTGAAGCTTTCTTT,CASSSSGTGSTEAFF,NA,TRBV7-8,TRBD1,TRBJ1-1
TGTGCCAGCAGCTTTCTGACAGCGATCGACTACCGGCAAGAGACCCAGTACTTC,CASSFLTAIDYRQETQYF,NA,TRBV5-6,NA,TRBJ2-5
TGTGCCAGCAGCTTAATGACAGGGAAAACTTTC,CASSLMTGKTF,NA,TRBV7-2,TRBD1,TRBJ2-6
TGTGCCAGCAGCCCGCTCAGGCCGGGCGACTATGGCTACACCTTC,CASSPLRPGDYGYTF,NA,TRBV5-4,NA,TRBJ1-2
TGTGCCAGCAGCGTAGCGGGAGGGTACACCGGGGAGCTGTTTTTT,CASSVAGGYTGELFF,NA,TRBV9,TRBD2,TRBJ2-2
TGTGCCAGCAGTTTGGGACAGGGTGTAGGCACTGAAGCTTTCTTT,CASSLGQGVGTEAFF,once,TRBV28,TRBD1,TRBJ1-1
TGTGCCAGCAGCTTGGCGGGGGTCTCTGGAAACACCATATATTTT,CASSLAGVSGNTIYF,NA,TRBV5-5,NA,TRBJ1-3
TGTGCCAGCAGTTTTTTAGCGGGAGGGTCAGAGACCCAGTACTTC,CASSFLAGGSETQYF,NA,TRBV27,TRBD2,TRBJ2-5
TGCGCCAGCAGTGAAATAGTGGGTAGCGGGAGTTACGAGCAGTACTTC,CASSEIVGSGSYEQYF,NA,TRBV10-2,TRBD2,TRBJ2-7
TGTGCCAGTGGGGGTAGCCGGTACAATGAGCAGTTCTTC,CASGGSRYNEQFF,NA,TRBV28,NA,TRBJ2-1
TGTGCCAGCAGTGAGATAAATAGCAATCAGCCCCAGCATTTT,CASSEINSNQPQHF,NA,TRBV2,NA,TRBJ1-5
TGCGCCAGCAGCTTACGCAGCTCTGGGGCCAACGTCCTGACTTTC,CASSLRSSGANVLTF,NA,TRBV5-1,NA,TRBJ2-6
TGTGCCAGCAGTGACCAGGGCCCCCCCAATACGCAGTATTTT,CASSDQGPPNTQYF,NA,TRBV28,NA,TRBJ2-3
TGTGCCAGCAGCCTCGTTGGAGATACGCAGTATTTT,CASSLVGDTQYF,NA,TRBV14,NA,TRBJ2-3
TGTGCCAGCAGTGTTACAGGGTCAATTAGGGAGACCCAGTACTTC,CASSVTGSIRETQYF,NA,TRBV25-1,NA,TRBJ2-5
TGTGCCAGCAGTACCCACGGGGCAGTTGAGCAGTACTTC,CASSTHGAVEQYF,NA,TRBV28,NA,TRBJ2-7
TGTGCCAGCAGCTTAGGAGGGAGATCTAGCGGGAGGGTTCGCGATGAGCAGTTCTTC,CASSLGGRSSGRVRDEQFF,NA,TRBV7-2,TRBD2,TRBJ2-1
TGTGCCAGCAGCGTAGTGGACGGGACTGGAAACACCATATATTTT,CASSVVDGTGNTIYF,NA,TRBV9,NA,TRBJ1-3